Listed below are T cell receptor beta chains from one sample, sequenced in a study of CD8+CD57+ T cells in acquired aplastic anemia. Each CDR3 protein is one row after TCRdb ran MiXCR on the reads. Altogether some 200,000 distinct CDR3 sequences are present, around half being singletons, with the ten largest covering 1.8%. Sequenced material: sorted CD4+, CD8+, or CD8+CD57+ T cells (not recorded which) from PBMCs. The receptor set was obtained from a human donor with aplastic anemia. The CDR3 runs from the conserved cysteine through the conserved F or W. The D gene is left open where the match is weak. Expanded clones get a size class; other rows say once, few or many, or leave the size out.

clone_size: .; j_call: TRBJ1-2; v_call: TRBV15; d_call: TRBD1; cdr3_nt: TGTGCCACCAGCCCGGGACAGGGAAACTATGGCTACACCTTC; cdr3_aa: CATSPGQGNYGYTF
clone_size: .; j_call: TRBJ2-5; v_call: TRBV29-1; d_call: .; cdr3_nt: TGCAGCGTTGGGACAGTACAAGAGACCCAGTACTTC; cdr3_aa: CSVGTVQETQYF
clone_size: many; j_call: TRBJ1-2; v_call: TRBV6-7; d_call: TRBD1; cdr3_nt: TGTGCCAGCAGTTACCCGGACAGGGTTTATGGCTACACCTTC; cdr3_aa: CASSYPDRVYGYTF
clone_size: many; j_call: TRBJ2-7; v_call: TRBV6-1; d_call: TRBD2; cdr3_nt: TGTGCCAGCAGTGATGGACTAGCGGGAGGAAACGAGCAGTACTTC; cdr3_aa: CASSDGLAGGNEQYF
clone_size: .; j_call: TRBJ2-7; v_call: TRBV7-2; d_call: .; cdr3_nt: TGTGCCAGAAGCTTGGAGGGGCGACAGTACTTC; cdr3_aa: CARSLEGRQYF
clone_size: .; j_call: TRBJ1-4; v_call: TRBV10-3; d_call: TRBD1; cdr3_nt: TGTGCCTCTACGACAGGGACAAATGAAAAACTGTTTTTT; cdr3_aa: CASTTGTNEKLFF
clone_size: .; j_call: TRBJ1-2; v_call: TRBV2; d_call: TRBD1; cdr3_nt: TGTGCCAGTAGAGCCGGGGACAGGGGCAACTATGGCTACACCTTC; cdr3_aa: CASRAGDRGNYGYTF
clone_size: .; j_call: TRBJ2-7; v_call: TRBV6-5; d_call: .; cdr3_nt: TGTGCCAGCAGCAAGAGAGAGCAGTACTTC; cdr3_aa: CASSKREQYF
clone_size: many; j_call: TRBJ1-1; v_call: TRBV20-1; d_call: .; cdr3_nt: TGCAGTGCCAAACGGGTGGGAACTGAAGCTTTCTTT; cdr3_aa: CSAKRVGTEAFF
clone_size: few; j_call: TRBJ2-5; v_call: TRBV7-2; d_call: .; cdr3_nt: TGTGCCAGCAGTCTGACAGCGACCCAGTACTTC; cdr3_aa: CASSLTATQYF
clone_size: .; j_call: TRBJ2-1; v_call: TRBV7-8; d_call: .; cdr3_nt: TGTGCCAGCAGCCAAACTGAAAGGAGCTCCTACAATGAGCAGTTCTTC; cdr3_aa: CASSQTERSSYNEQFF
clone_size: .; j_call: TRBJ2-4; v_call: TRBV4-1; d_call: .; cdr3_nt: TGCGCCAGCAGCCAGGGGGACAGCCGGACTAGGGACATTCAGTACTTC; cdr3_aa: CASSQGDSRTRDIQYF
clone_size: few; j_call: TRBJ2-3; v_call: TRBV15; d_call: .; cdr3_nt: TGTGCCACCAGCTGGGGGAGGGGGATCACAGATACGCAGTATTTT; cdr3_aa: CATSWGRGITDTQYF
clone_size: .; j_call: TRBJ2-5; v_call: TRBV2; d_call: .; cdr3_nt: TGTGCCAGCACAATTAGTTGGTCCCAGTACTTC; cdr3_aa: CASTISWSQYF
clone_size: once; j_call: TRBJ2-2; v_call: TRBV7-7; d_call: .; cdr3_nt: TGTGCTAGCAGCCAATCCCCTATCTCCGGGGAGCTGTTTTTT; cdr3_aa: CASSQSPISGELFF
clone_size: .; j_call: TRBJ1-1; v_call: TRBV7-3; d_call: .; cdr3_nt: TGTGCCAGCAGCGATGGTTTCTCGGAAGCTTTCTTT; cdr3_aa: CASSDGFSEAFF
clone_size: many; j_call: TRBJ1-5; v_call: TRBV5-1; d_call: .; cdr3_nt: TGCGCCAGCAGCTTGGGACAGTCGGGCAATCAGCCCCAGCATTTT; cdr3_aa: CASSLGQSGNQPQHF
clone_size: .; j_call: TRBJ2-3; v_call: TRBV3-1; d_call: TRBD2; cdr3_nt: TGTGCCAGCAGCCCCGGACTAGCGGGGCGCACAGATACGCAGTATTTT; cdr3_aa: CASSPGLAGRTDTQYF
clone_size: .; j_call: TRBJ2-5; v_call: TRBV7-3; d_call: .; cdr3_nt: TGTGCCAGCAGCTTAAAGGTCTCGGAGACCCAGTACTTC; cdr3_aa: CASSLKVSETQYF
clone_size: .; j_call: TRBJ1-2; v_call: TRBV24-1; d_call: TRBD1; cdr3_nt: TGTGCCACCAGTGCCGGGACAGGGGAAACCTTC; cdr3_aa: CATSAGTGETF
clone_size: .; j_call: TRBJ2-3; v_call: TRBV11-2; d_call: .; cdr3_nt: TGTGCCAGCGGACTCGGGGGGACAACACAATATACGCAGTATTTT; cdr3_aa: CASGLGGTTQYTQYF
clone_size: .; j_call: TRBJ2-5; v_call: TRBV28; d_call: .; cdr3_nt: TGTGCCAGCTTCCGGGAGACCCAGTACTTC; cdr3_aa: CASFRETQYF
clone_size: .; j_call: TRBJ2-7; v_call: TRBV3-1; d_call: TRBD1; cdr3_nt: TGTGCCAGCAGCCAAGACGGGAAGGGGGCGTACGAGCAGTACTTC; cdr3_aa: CASSQDGKGAYEQYF
clone_size: .; j_call: TRBJ2-3; v_call: TRBV10-1; d_call: .; cdr3_nt: TGCGCCAGCAGAGCGGGACAGACCACAGATACGCAGTATTTT; cdr3_aa: CASRAGQTTDTQYF
clone_size: .; j_call: TRBJ2-6; v_call: TRBV29-1; d_call: .; cdr3_nt: TGCAGCGCTGGGGCCTCTGGGGCCAACGTCCTGACTTTC; cdr3_aa: CSAGASGANVLTF
clone_size: .; j_call: TRBJ2-2; v_call: TRBV6-1; d_call: .; cdr3_nt: TGTGCCAGCAGTGAAGCGAACACCGGGGAGCTGTTTTTT; cdr3_aa: CASSEANTGELFF
clone_size: few; j_call: TRBJ2-3; v_call: TRBV24-1; d_call: .; cdr3_nt: TGTGCCACCAGTGCCGTGGATACGCAGTATTTT; cdr3_aa: CATSAVDTQYF
clone_size: few; j_call: TRBJ1-2; v_call: TRBV20-1; d_call: TRBD1; cdr3_nt: TGCAGTGCAGGGGGACAGCCCTATGGCTACACCTTC; cdr3_aa: CSAGGQPYGYTF
clone_size: .; j_call: TRBJ1-1; v_call: TRBV29-1; d_call: TRBD1; cdr3_nt: TGCAGCGTTGAGACAGGGGTCGGAACTGAAGCTCTCTTT; cdr3_aa: CSVETGVGTEALF
clone_size: many; j_call: TRBJ2-1; v_call: TRBV5-1; d_call: TRBD2; cdr3_nt: TGCGCCAGCCACCCAGCGGGAGGGGGGCACAATGAGCAGTTCTTC; cdr3_aa: CASHPAGGGHNEQFF
clone_size: .; j_call: TRBJ2-1; v_call: TRBV2; d_call: .; cdr3_nt: TGTGCCAGCAATTCCTTAAACTCCTACAATGAGCAGCTCTTC; cdr3_aa: CASNSLNSYNEQLF